A selection of T cell receptor beta chains follows, all from one sample in a study of shared clonotypes between healthy human individuals. Measured with immunoSEQ multiplex PCR; TCRdb has only the in-frame clones, and not every one. The sample holds 2,500,000 or so clones, roughly 90% seen once. Input material: naive CD4+ T cells from PBMCs. The receptor source for this set is a man younger than 30 in good health. Some clones in this sample may be carry-over from other donors' samples. Both conserved end residues are part of each CDR3. The D gene is left open where the match is weak. Clone sizes are given selectively: once, few, many, or a class where the clone is expanded.

V gene,clone size,D gene,J gene,CDR3 DNA,CDR3 protein
TRBV29-1,NA,NA,TRBJ2-5,TGCAGCGTTGGGGGTACTGGAGAGACCCAGTACTTC,CSVGGTGETQYF
TRBV5-1,NA,TRBD2,TRBJ2-1,TGCGCCAGCGCCGGGACTAGCGGTTTGGGTGAGCAGTTCTTC,CASAGTSGLGEQFF
TRBV5-1,NA,TRBD2,TRBJ2-7,TGCGCCAGCAGCGGAGGGACTAGCGGATTTTACGAGCAGTACTTC,CASSGGTSGFYEQYF
TRBV27,NA,NA,TRBJ2-2,TGTGCCAGCAGTTCGGGCGGCACCGGGGAGCTGTTTTTT,CASSSGGTGELFF
TRBV11-2,NA,NA,TRBJ2-2,TGTGCCAGCAGCCTTATCTACACCGGGGAGCTGTTTTTT,CASSLIYTGELFF
TRBV30,NA,TRBD2,TRBJ2-7,TGTGCCTGGAGGGGTAATCTTGCGGGAGTCAAATACGAGCAGTACTTC,CAWRGNLAGVKYEQYF
TRBV21-1,NA,NA,TRBJ2-2,TGTGCCAGCAGCAAAGATGCCGGGATTACGACCGGGGAGCTGTTTTTT,CASSKDAGITTGELFF
TRBV7-6,NA,NA,TRBJ2-3,TGTGCCAGCAGCCATCGGACAGATACGCAGTATTTT,CASSHRTDTQYF
TRBV27,NA,NA,TRBJ1-4,TGTGCCAGCAGTTTCCAGGGGTCTCCAGCAACTAATGAAAAACTGTTTTTT,CASSFQGSPATNEKLFF
TRBV6-1,NA,NA,TRBJ2-3,TGTGCCTCCCAGGTCCTAAGCACAGATACGCAGTATTTT,CASQVLSTDTQYF
TRBV5-4,NA,TRBD1,TRBJ1-1,TGTGCCAGCAGCATATTCAGGGGGCTGGACACTGAAGCTTTCTTT,CASSIFRGLDTEAFF
TRBV28,once,NA,TRBJ1-1,TGTGCCAGCAGAATGGGTTTCGGGCAGTACACTGAAGCTTTCTTT,CASRMGFGQYTEAFF
TRBV5-4,few,NA,TRBJ1-1,TGTGCCAGCAGCTATCGCAGGGGCGACACTGAAGCTTTCTTT,CASSYRRGDTEAFF
TRBV5-1,once,TRBD2,TRBJ2-1,TGCGCCAGCAGCGGGATAGCGGGCTCCTACAATGAGCAGTTCTTC,CASSGIAGSYNEQFF
TRBV27,NA,NA,TRBJ2-3,TGTGCCAGCAGTTTAAACAGGGCATCGGGTACGCAGTATTTT,CASSLNRASGTQYF
TRBV7-2,once,NA,TRBJ2-2,TGTGCCAGCAGCGGGACGTACAGGGACACCGGGGAGCTGTTTTTT,CASSGTYRDTGELFF
TRBV7-3,NA,NA,TRBJ2-5,TGTGCCAGCAGCTTCGACTCCGGGGAGACCCAGTACTTC,CASSFDSGETQYF
TRBV7-2,NA,NA,TRBJ1-1,TGTGCCAGCAGCTCCAGTTTTCGGAACACTGAAGCTTTCTTT,CASSSSFRNTEAFF
TRBV7-2,NA,NA,TRBJ1-1,TGTGCCAGCAGCTTAAGAGTTTCCACTGAAGCTTTCTTT,CASSLRVSTEAFF
TRBV21-1,NA,NA,TRBJ1-5,TGTGCCAGCAGTACGATCACCAAACTGATAGGTGAGGGCAATCAGCCCCAGCATTTT,CASSTITKLIGEGNQPQHF
TRBV5-4,NA,NA,TRBJ1-4,TGTGCCAGCAGCTTGGCGGTGGCAAATGAAAAACTGTTTTTT,CASSLAVANEKLFF
TRBV5-4,NA,TRBD2,TRBJ2-5,TGTGCCAGCAGCATTGCGGGAGGGAAAGAGACCCAGTACTTC,CASSIAGGKETQYF
TRBV12-5,NA,NA,TRBJ2-2,TGTGCTAGTGGTTTGGCGAAGAAACAGGGCGTCACCGGGGAGCTGTTTTTT,CASGLAKKQGVTGELFF
TRBV7-8,NA,NA,TRBJ1-2,TGTGCCAGCAGCCGAGAACGGATACCTAACTATGGCTACACCTTC,CASSRERIPNYGYTF
TRBV19,NA,NA,TRBJ1-2,TGTGCCAGTAGCCGGATCTATGGCTACACCTTC,CASSRIYGYTF
TRBV5-1,once,TRBD1,TRBJ2-2,TGCGCCAGCAGCCCCGACGACAGGGAGCGGACCGGGGAGCTGTTTTTT,CASSPDDRERTGELFF
TRBV6-5,NA,TRBD1,TRBJ1-4,TGTGCCAGCAGTCAGGGGGCAAAACTGTTTTTT,CASSQGAKLFF
TRBV7-2,NA,TRBD2,TRBJ2-1,TGTGCCAGCAGCTTAGTTGTTAGCGGGAGTTACAATGAGCAGTTCTTC,CASSLVVSGSYNEQFF
TRBV4-3,NA,TRBD1,TRBJ1-4,TGCGCCAGCAGCCAAGATTACAGGGGCCAGAGGAAGGATGAAAAACTGTTTTTT,CASSQDYRGQRKDEKLFF
TRBV4-1,NA,TRBD2,TRBJ2-5,TGCGCCAGCAGCCAAGAGAGGCTAGCGGGAGGAGAGACCCAGTACTTC,CASSQERLAGGETQYF
TRBV27,NA,NA,TRBJ2-4,TGTGCCAGCAGTTTATCCCCAAAAAACATTCAGTACTTC,CASSLSPKNIQYF
TRBV19,NA,NA,TRBJ2-1,TGTGCCAGTAGTATATGGGGCAGGTCCGGCAATGAGCAGTTCTTC,CASSIWGRSGNEQFF
TRBV7-9,NA,NA,TRBJ2-4,TGTGCCAGCAGCCCCCAGGGGTTAGAAAACATTCAGTACTTC,CASSPQGLENIQYF
TRBV11-2,NA,NA,TRBJ2-3,TGTGCCAGCAGCTTAGTCCGACTAGTCACAGATACGCAGTATTTT,CASSLVRLVTDTQYF
TRBV7-2,NA,NA,TRBJ2-7,TGTGCCAGCAGCCACCCGGTGGTTACCGACGAGCAGTACTTC,CASSHPVVTDEQYF
TRBV9,NA,NA,TRBJ2-3,TGTGCCATCACCCGAGTTCCAGATACGCAGTATTTT,CAITRVPDTQYF
TRBV11-2,NA,NA,TRBJ2-7,TGTGCCAGCAGCTTAGGCAGACCCTACGAGCAGTACTTC,CASSLGRPYEQYF
TRBV25-1,NA,NA,TRBJ2-4,TGTGCCAGCATGGAACTAGCCAAAAACATTCAGTACTTC,CASMELAKNIQYF
TRBV2,NA,NA,TRBJ2-7,TGTGCCAGCAACCCGGACTCAAGCGGTGGCTACGAGCAGTACTTC,CASNPDSSGGYEQYF
TRBV15,NA,NA,TRBJ1-1,TGTGCCACCAGCAGAGATCAAGGACACAGGGCTTTCTTT,CATSRDQGHRAFF
TRBV18,NA,NA,TRBJ2-1,TGTGCCAGCTCATTATCGTCGGGCTACAATGAGCAGTTCTTC,CASSLSSGYNEQFF
TRBV5-1,NA,NA,TRBJ1-5,TGCGCCAGCAGCTTGCTAGGTAGCAGTAATCAGCCCCAGCATTTT,CASSLLGSSNQPQHF
TRBV19,NA,NA,TRBJ1-1,TGTGCCAGTAGCTCCAGGCGGGTTACTGAAGCTTTCTTT,CASSSRRVTEAFF
TRBV7-9,NA,NA,TRBJ1-3,TGTGCCAGCACCCCCGGGCCGTTCTCTGGAAACACCATATATTTT,CASTPGPFSGNTIYF
TRBV7-9,NA,TRBD1,TRBJ2-2,TGTGCCAGCAGCTACCGGACAGGGGCGGGCACCGGGGAGCTGTTTTTT,CASSYRTGAGTGELFF
TRBV9,few,TRBD1,TRBJ2-7,TGTGCCAGCAGCGTAGGGGGGACAGAGTACTACGAGCAGTACTTC,CASSVGGTEYYEQYF
TRBV5-1,NA,NA,TRBJ2-7,TGCGCCAGCAGCTTCCAAGAGGGCCCCTACGAGCAGTACTTC,CASSFQEGPYEQYF
TRBV6-6,NA,TRBD1,TRBJ1-2,TGTGCCAGCAGTGTTCCGGGACAGGACTATGGCTACACCTTC,CASSVPGQDYGYTF
TRBV7-3,NA,NA,TRBJ1-1,TGTGCCAGCAGCTTTCACCCGAACACTGAAGCTTTCTTT,CASSFHPNTEAFF
TRBV19,NA,NA,TRBJ2-7,TGTGCCAGTAGTAACCCGGGACTTTCCTACGAGCAGTACTTC,CASSNPGLSYEQYF
TRBV5-1,NA,NA,TRBJ1-3,TGCGCCAGCAGCTTGGATGGACAGACTGGAAACACCATATATTTT,CASSLDGQTGNTIYF
TRBV10-3,once,TRBD1,TRBJ1-5,TGTGCCATCAGTGGTACAGGGGGGGACCAGCCCCAGCATTTT,CAISGTGGDQPQHF
TRBV19,NA,TRBD2,TRBJ2-1,TGTGCCAGTAGTATAGGGGGGGCTAGCGGGATTCGCGAGCAGTTCTTC,CASSIGGASGIREQFF
TRBV19,NA,TRBD1,TRBJ2-7,TGTGCCAGTAGGGGACAGATGAGCTCCTACGAGCAGTACTTC,CASRGQMSSYEQYF
TRBV11-2,NA,NA,TRBJ2-3,TGTGCCAGCAGCTTAGGGCTAGCGACAGATACGCAGTATTTT,CASSLGLATDTQYF
TRBV13,NA,TRBD1,TRBJ1-2,TGTGCCAGCAGCCTGGACAGGGTTCGAGGCTACACCTTC,CASSLDRVRGYTF